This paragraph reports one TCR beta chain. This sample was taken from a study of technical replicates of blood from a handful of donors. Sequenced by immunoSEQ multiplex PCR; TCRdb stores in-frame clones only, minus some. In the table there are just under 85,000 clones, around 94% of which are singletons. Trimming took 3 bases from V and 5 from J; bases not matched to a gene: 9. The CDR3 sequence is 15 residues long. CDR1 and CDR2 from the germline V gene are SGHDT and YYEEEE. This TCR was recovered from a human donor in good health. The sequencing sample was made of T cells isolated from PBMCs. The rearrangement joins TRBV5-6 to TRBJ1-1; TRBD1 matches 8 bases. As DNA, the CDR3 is TGTGCCAGCAGCTACTCGGGACAGGCATGGACTGAAGCTTTCTTT. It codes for CASSYSGQAWTEAFF.